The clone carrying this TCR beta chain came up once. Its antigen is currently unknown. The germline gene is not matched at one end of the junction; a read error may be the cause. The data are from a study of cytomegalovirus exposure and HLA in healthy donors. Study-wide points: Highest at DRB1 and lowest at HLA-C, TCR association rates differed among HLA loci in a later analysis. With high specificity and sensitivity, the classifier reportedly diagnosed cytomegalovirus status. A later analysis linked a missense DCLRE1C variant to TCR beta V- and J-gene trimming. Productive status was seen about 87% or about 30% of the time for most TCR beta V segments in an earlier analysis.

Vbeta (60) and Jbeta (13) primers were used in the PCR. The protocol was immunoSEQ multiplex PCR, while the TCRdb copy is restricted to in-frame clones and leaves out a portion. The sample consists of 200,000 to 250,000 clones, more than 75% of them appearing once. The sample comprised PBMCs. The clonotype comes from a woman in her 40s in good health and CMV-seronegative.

The CDR3 loop is CSSSLVDRGIYEQYF. CDR3 bases: TGTTCCAGCAGCTTAGTGGACAGGGGCATATACGAGCAGTACTTC. The chain recombines TRBV7-9 with TRBJ2-7, with 9 positions matching TRBD1. The CDR3 totals 15 residues. Germline-derived CDR1 and CDR2 are SEHNR and FQNEAQ (reference sequence).